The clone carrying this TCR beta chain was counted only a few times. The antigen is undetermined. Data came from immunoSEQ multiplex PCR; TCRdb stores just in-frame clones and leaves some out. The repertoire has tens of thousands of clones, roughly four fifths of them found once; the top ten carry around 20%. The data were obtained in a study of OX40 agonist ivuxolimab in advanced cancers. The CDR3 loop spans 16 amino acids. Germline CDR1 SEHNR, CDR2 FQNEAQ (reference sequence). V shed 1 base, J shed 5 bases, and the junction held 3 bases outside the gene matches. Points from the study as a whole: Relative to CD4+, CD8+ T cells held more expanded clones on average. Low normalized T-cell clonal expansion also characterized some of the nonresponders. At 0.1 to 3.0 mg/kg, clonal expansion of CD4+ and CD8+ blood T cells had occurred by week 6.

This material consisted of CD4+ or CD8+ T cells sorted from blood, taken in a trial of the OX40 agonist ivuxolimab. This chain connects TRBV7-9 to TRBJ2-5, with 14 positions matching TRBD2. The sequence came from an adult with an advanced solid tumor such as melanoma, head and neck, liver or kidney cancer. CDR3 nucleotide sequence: TGTGCCAGCAGCTTAGGACTAGCGGGAGGGGTTGAGACCCAGTACTTC. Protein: CASSLGLAGGVETQYF.